These 29 T cell receptor beta chains came from one sample sequenced in a study of control samples from healthy donors and cancer patients. Assay: immunoSEQ multiplex PCR; the TCRdb copy retains only in-frame clones and omits some. Of about 85,000 clones detected, roughly nine tenths appear once; the ten largest clones hold less than 9%. The specimen sequenced was blood. These receptors were taken from a woman in her sixties or seventies in good health.

The chain is built from TRBV7-9 and TRBJ2-4; D is uncertain. The CDR3 extends over 13 amino acids. Germline values: CDR1 SEHNR, CDR2 FQNEAQ (reference sequence). Trimming shortened V by 5 bases and J by 8 bases, and 13 bases separated the two germline ends. CDR3 DNA: TGTGCCAGCAGCCCTCTTGGCTTGGACATTCAGTACTTC. As protein: CASSPLGLDIQYF.

The CDR3 protein is CASSQMLSYGYTF. CDR3 coding DNA: TGTGCCAGCAGCCAGATGCTCTCCTATGGCTACACCTTC. This rearrangement joins TRBV3-1 (or the pseudogene TRBV3-2) to TRBJ1-2; no clear D. V lost 3 bases and J lost 4, with 9 bases in between. CDR3 length: 13 residues. Looked up from germline, CDR1 is LGHDT and CDR2 is YNNKEL (reference sequence).

On this clone itself: In the same sample, other DNA sequences code for this CDR3. The J gene is TRBJ2-7, the V gene TRBV11-3; 8 nucleotides agree with TRBD2. CDR3 size: 13 residues. Germline lookup yields CDR1 SGHNT and CDR2 YENEEA. The V gene end was trimmed by 1 base and the J gene end by 7 bases; junction bases not matched to a gene: 3. CDR3 loop: CASSLGRGGEQYF. The DNA of the CDR3 is TGTGCCAGCAGCTTAGGTCGGGGGGGAGAGCAGTACTTC.

This chain connects TRBV9 to TRBJ1-6; TRBD1 agrees at 11 bases. The trim removed 3 bases at V and 7 bases at J, leaving 3 bases unmatched. Germline V gene sequence: CDR1 SGDLS, CDR2 YYNGEE. There are 15 residues in the CDR3. The CDR3 nucleotides read TGTGCCAGCAGCGCCGGACAGGGGGCGAATTCACCCCTCCACTTT. Its protein product is CASSAGQGANSPLHF.

Notes on this clone: This same CDR3 is encoded by further DNA sequences in the sample. J is TRBJ1-2 and V is TRBV5-1; no clear D. V lost 4 bases to trimming and J lost 4 bases, with 8 bases between them. The germline CDR1 and CDR2 sequences are SGHRS and YFSETQ. The CDR3 is 12 amino acids. The CDR3 loop is CASSLGSYGYTF. Written as DNA, the CDR3 is TGCGCCAGCAGCCTCGGGAGCTATGGCTACACCTTC.

The chain links TRBV27 to TRBJ1-1; D is possibly TRBD1 (5 bases). The CDR3 is 15 amino acids. Germline lookup yields CDR1 MNHEY and CDR2 SMNVEV (reference sequence). Trimming left V 7 bases short and J 6 bases short, with 21 bases between. The CDR3, as DNA: TGTGCCAGCACCCACGGGCAGGGTAGAAGGGCTGAAGCTTTCTTT. This gives the protein CASTHGQGRRAEAFF.

The chain couples TRBV5-4 to TRBJ1-1; D not certain. Trimming took off 4 bases at V and 4 bases at J, with 17 bases between the two ends. This CDR3 has 15 amino acids. Germline lookup yields CDR1 SGHNT and CDR2 YYREEE (reference sequence). The DNA for the CDR3 is TGTGCCAGCAGCCTCGAGGGCCGCCTAACCACTGAAGCTTTCTTT. Protein sequence: CASSLEGRLTTEAFF.

The gene calls are TRBV12-3 or TRBV12-4 and TRBJ2-2; D remains ambiguous. The V gene lost 6 bases and the J gene lost 4 bases, with 9 bases spanning the gap. The CDR3 contains 13 residues. CDR3 region: CASRNRATGELFF. The CDR3 DNA reads TGTGCCAGCAGAAATAGGGCCACCGGGGAGCTGTTTTTT.

About this clone: A read error may produce the germline difference seen at one junction end. In the same sample, other DNA sequences code for this CDR3. The CDR3 protein is CASSYSDTSTEAFF. The CDR3 DNA reads as TGTGCCAGCAGCTACTCGGACACCTCCACTGAAGCTTTCTTT. This chain links TRBV6-6 with TRBJ1-1; D is perhaps TRBD1 (5 bases). The length of the CDR3 is 14 residues. Germline CDR1 MNHNY, CDR2 SVGAGI (reference sequence).

The chain combines TRBV2 with TRBJ2-5; D uncertain. This CDR3 has 12 amino acids. Germline values: CDR1 SNHLY, CDR2 FYNNEI. Trimming took off 2 bases at V and 5 bases at J, with 6 bases between the two ends. CDR3 protein: CASSEWLETQYF. The CDR3 nucleotides are TGTGCCAGCAGTGAATGGTTGGAGACCCAGTACTTC.

The chain combines TRBV4-1 with TRBJ1-6; D is uncertain. Germline lookup yields CDR1 MGHRA and CDR2 YSYEKL. Between the trimmed V and J ends, which lost 1 base and 3 bases, there was a span of 13 bases. This CDR3 has 17 residues. The CDR3, as DNA: TGCGCCAGCAGCCAAGTTTTCAGCGGCAGCTATAATTCACCCCTCCACTTT. This translates into CASSQVFSGSYNSPLHF.

Turning to this clone: Compared with germline, one end of the junction differs, possibly owing to a read error. V usage is TRBV6-6 and J usage is TRBJ2-7, with 7 nucleotides matching TRBD2. The germline gives CDR1 MNHNY, CDR2 SVGAGI (reference sequence). CDR3 length: 14 residues. The CDR3 protein is CASSRLAEAYEQYF. In DNA, the CDR3 is TGTGCCAGCAGTCGACTAGCAGAGGCCTACGAACAGTACTTC.

V is TRBV28 and J is TRBJ1-2; D unclear. The CDR3 runs to 17 residues. V lost 7 bases, J lost 10 bases, and 31 bases lay in between. Germline V CDR1 and CDR2: MDHEN, SYDVKM. CDR3 DNA sequence: TGTGCCAGCACTTCAAGTGGAGTGCCGAACAGCTATATAGACTACACCTTC. The encoded protein is CASTSSGVPNSYIDYTF.

V usage is TRBV3-1 (or the pseudogene TRBV3-2) and J usage is TRBJ2-1, with 7 bases aligning to TRBD2. V trimming: 4 bases; J trimming: 6 bases; junction bases outside the gene matches: 9. The CDR3 runs to 15 residues. From germline, CDR1 is LGHDT and CDR2 YNNKEL (reference sequence). The CDR3 is CASSRAAGLFNEQFF. For the CDR3, the DNA is TGTGCCAGCAGCCGAGCAGCGGGGCTTTTCAATGAGCAGTTCTTC.

V gene TRBV19 combines with J gene TRBJ2-2, with TRBD1 matching 8 bases. The junction had 9 bases not matched to a gene; V was cut back by 5 bases and J by 7 bases. The CDR3 sequence is 15 residues long. CDR1 and CDR2 (germline): LNHDA, SQIVND (reference sequence). CDR3 nucleotide sequence: TGTGCCAGTAGTGGAGTGACAGGGGTTGGCGGGGAGCTGTTTTTT. Translation: CASSGVTGVGGELFF.

The CDR3 coding sequence is TGTGCCAGCAGCTTATGGGGGGCGGGAGACAATCAGCCCCAGCATTTT. Amino acid sequence: CASSLWGAGDNQPQHF. The J gene is TRBJ1-5, the V gene TRBV7-9, with TRBD1 as a possible D gene (6 bases). The germline V gene has CDR1 SEHNR and CDR2 FQNEAQ (reference sequence). This CDR3 comprises 16 residues. V was pared by 2 bases and J by 3 bases, with 14 bases between.

The chain couples TRBV12-5 to TRBJ2-1; tentatively, D is TRBD1 or TRBD2 (5 bases each). Germline V gene data show CDR1 as LGHNT and CDR2 as FRNRAP. Trimming pared 10 bases from V and 0 bases from J, leaving 16 bases between. The length of the CDR3 is 15 residues. The CDR3 reads CANPPGDGSYNEQFF. The CDR3 DNA reads TGTGCTAACCCACCCGGGGACGGCTCCTACAATGAGCAGTTCTTC. Based on the CDR3 plus reference TRBV12-5 and TRBJ2-1, the full variable domain is DARVTQTPRHKVTEMGQEVTMRCQPILGHNTVFWYRQTMMQGLELLAYFRNRAPLDDSGMPKDRFSAEMPDATLATLKIQPSEPRDSAVYFCANPPGDGSYNEQFFGPGTRLTVL.

The gene calls are TRBV19 and TRBJ1-2; 8 bases are shared with TRBD1. The CDR3 consists of 15 residues. Germline CDR1 LNHDA, CDR2 SQIVND (reference sequence). Trimming removed 5 bases from V and 1 base from J; junction bases left unmatched: 6. DNA of the CDR3: TGTGCCAGTAGTCCCGGGACAGGAGGTAACTATGGCTACACCTTC. Its protein is CASSPGTGGNYGYTF. The variable domain in full, completed from reference TRBV19 and TRBJ1-2, reads DGGITQSPKYLFRKEGQNVTLSCEQNLNHDAMYWYRQDPGQGLRLIYYSQIVNDFQKGDIAEGYSVSREKKESFPLTVTSAQKNPTAFYLCASSPGTGGNYGYTFGSGTRLTVV.

This clone came up a few times. The chain couples TRBV30 to TRBJ1-1; 10 bases are shared with TRBD1. Germline V gives CDR1 GTSNPN, CDR2 SVGIG (reference sequence). V was clipped by 3 bases and J by 5 bases; unmatched bases: 6. This CDR3 spans 14 amino acids. The chain's CDR3 is CAWRDRTGGTEAFF. CDR3 bases: TGTGCCTGGAGGGATCGGACAGGGGGAACTGAAGCTTTCTTT. Full variable domain (rest looked up from reference TRBV30 and TRBJ1-1): SQTIHQWPATLVQPVGSPLSLECTVEGTSNPNLYWYRQAAGRGLQLLFYSVGIGQISSEVPQNLSASRPQDRQFILSSKKLLLSDSGFYLCAWRDRTGGTEAFFGQGTRLTVV.

The chain uses TRBV2 and TRBJ2-7; TRBD1 matches 9 bases. The germline CDR1 and CDR2 sequences are SNHLY and FYNNEI. The CDR3 contains 14 residues. The V segment lost 7 bases and the J segment 1 base; nucleotides outside the gene matches: 5. Written as DNA, the CDR3 is TGTGCCAGCAATCCGGGACAGGGTTCCTACGAGCAGTACTTC. The encoded protein is CASNPGQGSYEQYF.

This sequence joins TRBV4-1 and TRBJ1-2; 8 bases agree with TRBD1. J was trimmed by 0 bases and V by 0 bases; bases with no gene match: 9. The length of the CDR3 is 18 residues. The germline gives CDR1 MGHRA, CDR2 YSYEKL. The CDR3 sequence is CASSQDGRDRTPNYGYTF. The CDR3 DNA reads TGCGCCAGCAGCCAAGATGGTCGGGACAGGACCCCTAACTATGGCTACACCTTC.

J is TRBJ1-5 and V is TRBV6-1; D uncertain. This CDR3 is 15 amino acids long. Germline V gene sequence: CDR1 MNHNS, CDR2 SASEGT. With 2 bases removed from V and 2 bases from J, the gap between germline ends came to 10 bases. The CDR3 nucleotides read TGTGCCAGCAGTGAACTGGCAGGCGGCAATCAGCCCCAGCATTTT. Protein sequence: CASSELAGGNQPQHF.

J is TRBJ2-3 and V is TRBV4-2; no firm D call. Germline-derived CDR1 and CDR2 are LGHNA and YNFKEQ. Trimming took off 6 bases at V and 0 bases at J, with 13 bases between the two ends. This CDR3 region has 15 residues. The CDR3, as DNA: TGTGCCAGCAGTCCCTTCGTGTCTAGCACAGATACGCAGTATTTT. Protein sequence: CASSPFVSSTDTQYF.

The chain carries TRBV4-2 and TRBJ2-6; the D is unclear. The CDR3 spans 15 residues. Trimming removed 4 bases from V and 2 bases from J, with 9 bases in between. Per the germline V gene, CDR1 is LGHNA and CDR2 is YNFKEQ. The CDR3 region has the DNA TGTGCCAGCAGCCCCTCTGGCACTGGGGCCAACGTCCTGACTTTC. Protein: CASSPSGTGANVLTF.

V gene TRBV11-2 combines with J gene TRBJ2-4, with D possibly being TRBD1 or TRBD2 (5 bases each). Germline V gene lookup returns CDR1 SGHAT and CDR2 FQNNGV. The V gene lost 5 bases and the J gene lost 0 bases, with 23 bases spanning the gap. This CDR3 comprises 19 residues. The CDR3 is CASSPWWYGRGRAKNIQYF. In DNA, the CDR3 is TGTGCCAGCAGCCCTTGGTGGTATGGCCGGGGACGAGCCAAAAACATTCAGTACTTC. Looking up the rest from reference TRBV11-2 and TRBJ2-4 gives the full variable domain: EAGVAQSPRYKIIEKRQSVAFWCNPISGHATLYWYQQILGQGPKLLIQFQNNGVVDDSQLPKDRFSAERLKGVDSTLKIQPAKLEDSAVYLCASSPWWYGRGRAKNIQYFGAGTRLSVL.

The V gene is TRBV5-1, the J gene TRBJ1-4; TRBD1 matches at 7 bases. With 0 bases clipped from V and 8 bases from J, the junction kept 10 bases outside the gene matches. CDR3 length equals 16 residues. From germline, CDR1 is SGHRS and CDR2 YFSETQ. The CDR3: CASSLASIRGGEKLFF. As DNA, the CDR3 is TGCGCCAGCAGCTTGGCCTCCATCAGGGGGGGGGAAAAACTGTTTTTT.

This chain uses TRBV2 with TRBJ2-1, with 9 bases matching TRBD2. This CDR3 spans 16 amino acids. Germline V lookup: CDR1 SNHLY, CDR2 FYNNEI. V lost 4 bases and J lost 1; bases outside the gene matches: 5. The CDR3 nucleotides read TGTGCCAGCAGTGTTTATAGCGGGAGTTCCTACAATGAGCAGTTCTTC. Translation: CASSVYSGSSYNEQFF.

The J gene is TRBJ2-3, the V gene TRBV7-2, with D perhaps being TRBD1 or TRBD2 (5 bases each). V lost 1 base and J 5 bases, leaving 13 bases between the germline ends. Per the germline V gene, CDR1 is SGHTA and CDR2 is FQGNSA. CDR3 length: 15 residues. CDR3 in DNA: TGTGCCAGCAGCTTAGTGCCGGGGCGAGGAGATACGCAGTATTTT. Amino acid sequence: CASSLVPGRGDTQYF.

The chain couples TRBV5-4 to TRBJ1-4; D is ambiguous. Trimming took 4 bases from V and 7 from J, leaving 17 bases between them. The germline V gene encodes CDR1 SGHNT and CDR2 YYREEE (reference sequence). The CDR3 has 15 residues. In nucleotides, the CDR3 is TGTGCCAGCAGCCCCGGCGGGAATAAGGCTGAAAAACTGTTTTTT. The encoded protein is CASSPGGNKAEKLFF.